The TCR beta chain under discussion was sequenced for a study of CD8 T cells in ankylosing spondylitis (dated by TCRdb to the late 2010s). About the full investigation: To find TCR variants linked to disease, the study profiled T cell receptor beta repertoires in ankylosing spondylitis patients and healthy donors. Peripheral blood was sampled, and synovial fluid was additionally collected from ankylosing spondylitis patients. The whole study cohort included about a hundred healthy donors and 25 ankylosing spondylitis patients.

Reads for this sample came from an Illumina HiSeq 2500. Quantitative 5'-RACE with molecular barcodes was used to prepare TCR beta libraries. As for the authors' bioinformatics: Disease-linked TCR variants were identified with a new computational method built on a probabilistic model of VDJ rearrangement. The public sequencing data were trimmed at Q25 with fastp and processed into clonotypes with MiXCR by TCRdb, which kept only in-frame beta chains. Rows with a matching CDR3 protein are joined into one entry that keeps the most common DNA and genes. The V and J calls reflect TCRdb's pipeline rather than the authors' work. In this sample the table shows about 300,000 distinct CDR3 sequences, less than 25% of which occur a single time. The ten largest clones add up to 3% to 4% of the sample. Findings and caveats that apply to the study as a whole: In peripheral blood, the disease-linked clones were found at relatively low frequencies and had a CD8+ phenotype. Some motif variants had previously been reported in the synovial fluid and blood of reactive arthritis patients, which suggests shared mechanisms of disease initiation. Significant enrichment of the disease-linked clones was reported in matched synovial fluid samples from ankylosing spondylitis patients. A TCR beta motif of several highly homologous amino acid variants appeared characteristic of blood from ankylosing spondylitis patients.

As regards this clonotype: Its antigen target is currently unknown. Base quality data are lacking; no much larger clone is found one base away.

Trimming leaves V shorter by 3 bases and J shorter by 9 bases, with the junction holding 6 bases beyond the gene matches. The germline V gene (reference sequence) supplies CDR1 DFQATT and CDR2 SNEGSKA. The CDR3 has 12 amino acids, counting the end cysteine and phenylalanine. CDR3 DNA only is kept here, 36 bases in frame from base 1. Material: blood, either unsorted or a sorted T cell fraction (not recorded which). The chain links TRBV20-1 with TRBJ1-1; 8 central bases correspond to TRBD1. The TCR sequence derives from a female donor with ankylosing spondylitis or in good health (not recorded which). CDR3 loop: CSARDREVQAFF. The sequenced DNA: TGCAGTGCTAGGGACAGGGAAGTTCAAGCTTTCTTT.